A single sample is the source of the 6 T cell receptor beta chains below, sequenced in a study of control samples from healthy donors and cancer patients. The table came from immunoSEQ multiplex PCR; TCRdb's copy has only in-frame clones and leaves some out. The table records about 85,000 clones, approximately 90% of them present only once. The sample taken for sequencing was blood. These receptors all stem from a woman aged 18 to 35 in good health.

The V gene is TRBV7-9, the J gene TRBJ1-2, with TRBD1 identical over 8 bases. V lost 8 bases and J lost 4; bases outside the gene matches: 6. This CDR3 is 13 amino acids long. The germline gives CDR1 SEHNR, CDR2 FQNEAQ (reference sequence). The CDR3 DNA sequence: TGTGCCAGCGAGGCAGGGGGCAGCTATGGCTACACCTTC. Amino acids: CASEAGGSYGYTF.

The J gene is TRBJ1-5, the V gene TRBV3-1 (or the pseudogene TRBV3-2); D uncertain. The germline gives CDR1 LGHDT, CDR2 YNNKEL (reference sequence). Trimming removed 4 bases at V and 3 bases at J, with 13 bases between. The CDR3 has 15 residues. The CDR3, as DNA: TGTGCCAGCAGCCTCCACCATTCGGACAATCAGCCCCAGCATTTT. Its translation: CASSLHHSDNQPQHF.

The rearrangement joins TRBV5-1 to TRBJ2-3; 9 nucleotides line up with TRBD1. The germline gives CDR1 SGHRS, CDR2 YFSETQ. With 0 bases clipped from V and 2 bases from J, the junction kept 10 bases outside the gene matches. The CDR3 has 18 amino acids. In DNA, the CDR3 is TGCGCCAGCAGCTTGGTCGGACAGGGGCATGGTAACACAGATACGCAGTATTTT. It yields the protein CASSLVGQGHGNTDTQYF.

The rearrangement uses TRBV19 and TRBJ1-1, with 8 positions matching TRBD1. The CDR3 loop spans 15 amino acids. Germline CDR1 is LNHDA and CDR2 is SQIVND (reference sequence). Unmatched junction bases numbered 9, after V lost 5 bases and J lost 4 bases. The CDR3 is CASSATGGSGTEAFF. The CDR3 DNA is TGTGCCAGTAGTGCCACAGGGGGTTCAGGCACTGAAGCTTTCTTT.

The V gene is TRBV5-8, the J gene TRBJ2-6; D uncertain. V was trimmed by 0 bases and J by 0 bases, leaving 7 bases between them. CDR1 is SGHTS, CDR2 YDEGEE, per germline. This CDR3 comprises 16 residues. The CDR3 spells CASSLGSNSGANVLTF. CDR3 in DNA: TGTGCCAGCAGCTTGGGCAGTAACTCTGGGGCCAACGTCCTGACTTTC.

The V gene is TRBV4-1, the J gene TRBJ2-7, with TRBD1 matching 8 bases. The CDR3 length is 15 residues. Per the germline V gene, CDR1 is MGHRA and CDR2 is YSYEKL. Germline trimming cut 4 bases from V and 5 bases from J; bases unmatched to any gene: 10. The CDR3 nucleotides read TGCGCCAGCAGCCGCCACGGGACAGGTTCGAACGAGCAGTACTTC. Translated: CASSRHGTGSNEQYF.